The 2 T cell receptor beta chains reported below all come from one sample, sequenced in a study of T cells in Graves' hyperthyroidism and ophthalmopathy. Amplification of TCR beta CDR3 regions was performed using RNA transcripts as template. During a first-round RT-PCR of the TCR CDR3, the HTBI primer set was used. Using its own MiXCR run on the multiplex PCR reads, TCRdb lists one record per CDR3 protein. The sample gives a few hundred thousand distinct CDR3 sequences, approximately 23% of which show up once; about half is in the top ten. Sequencing was performed on blood. All receptors derive from a woman aged 70-85 years with Graves' ophthalmopathy.

This clonotype was picked up a small number of times. J is TRBJ1-5 and V is TRBV7-8, with D maybe TRBD1 (5 bases). V gave up 5 bases and J gave up 5 bases, with 10 bases separating them. The germline CDR1 and CDR2 sequences are SGHVS and FQNEAQ. This CDR3 region has 13 residues. The DNA for the CDR3 is TGTGCCAGCAGCCCGACGGGGGATCAGCCCCAGCATTTT. It translates to CASSPTGDQPQHF.

This chain joins TRBV24-1 and TRBJ2-2; D might be TRBD1 (6 bases). Trimming took 4 bases from V and 1 from J, leaving 9 bases between them. The V gene's germline CDR1 is KGHDR and CDR2 SFDVKD. CDR3 length: 15 amino acids. In DNA form, the CDR3 reads TGTGCCACCAGTGACCTGGACAGGAACACCGGGGAGCTGTTTTTT. As protein: CATSDLDRNTGELFF.